The clone carrying this T cell receptor beta chain was counted once. The antigen is unknown. This sample is part of a study of T-cell reconstitution after alpha-beta-depleted transplantation in children. Whole-study results and caveats: Several hundred expanded graft clones reportedly were the source of alpha-beta T cells about two months after transplant.

Per germline, CDR1 MNHEY and CDR2 SMNVEV (reference sequence). The CDR3 runs to 12 residues. TCRbeta library preparation incorporated unique molecular identifiers. TCRdb independently ran MiXCR on the PCR reads; one entry per CDR3 protein. In the table there are approximately 1,000,000 distinct CDR3 sequences, about 31% of which are singletons. The clonotype was recovered from a boy younger than two who had a stem cell transplant for SCID, so the T cells may come from the graft donor. The chain is built from TRBV27 and TRBJ1-6; D remains ambiguous. Sequencing was performed on PBMCs, mostly from graft donor cells, taken 360 days after TCRalphabeta/CD19-depleted stem cell transplant. CDR3 nucleotide sequence: TGTGCATCCGGGTCCTATAATTCACCCCTCCACTTT. This gives the protein CASGSYNSPLHF.